Shown below are 9 T cell receptor beta chains from a single sample sequenced in a study of blood T cell repertoires in COVID-19. Profiling relied on immunoSEQ multiplex PCR, and the TCRdb table lists in-frame clones only, not all of them. The profile covers approximately 160,000 clones, with 80% to 90% appearing a single time and 9.5% to 13% taken by the ten largest. The specimen sequenced was peripheral blood. The origin of the receptors is a human donor in a cohort sampled during active COVID-19.

With respect to this clone: One end of the junction varies from germline; a read error may be responsible. This chain links TRBV28 with TRBJ2-3; 7 bases fit TRBD1. CDR1 is MDHEN, CDR2 SYDVKM, per germline. The CDR3 has 12 amino acids. The CDR3 sequence: CASSLAEGQFFF. The DNA for the CDR3 is TGTGCCAGCAGTTTAGCTGAGGGACAGTTCTTTTTT.

The table lists this clone with a few counts. The V gene is TRBV10-3, the J gene TRBJ1-6; no clear D gene. V was shortened by 2 bases and J by 6 bases, with 11 bases between the two germline ends. This CDR3 comprises 15 residues. Germline V gene data show CDR1 as ENHRY and CDR2 as SYGVKD. This CDR3 is CAISEGESGNSPLHF. CDR3 DNA sequence: TGTGCCATCAGTGAGGGCGAATCGGGTAATTCACCCCTCCACTTT.

This chain uses TRBV7-2 with TRBJ2-1, with a tentative D call TRBD2 (5 bases). V lost 6 bases and J 0 bases, leaving 6 bases between the germline ends. Germline V gives CDR1 SGHTA, CDR2 FQGNSA. The CDR3 spans 13 residues. The CDR3 sequence: CASRAGSYNEQFF. The CDR3, as DNA: TGTGCCAGCAGGGCGGGCTCCTACAATGAGCAGTTCTTC.

The chain combines TRBV30 with TRBJ1-2, with TRBD1 as a possible D gene (6 bases). The germline V gene has CDR1 GTSNPN and CDR2 SVGIG (reference sequence). CDR3 length equals 14 residues. V lost 2 bases, J lost 0 bases, and 10 bases lay in between. The CDR3 reads CAWSWDTANYGYTF. CDR3 bases: TGTGCCTGGAGTTGGGACACAGCTAACTATGGCTACACCTTC.

The chain carries TRBV27 and TRBJ2-1; 14 nucleotides match TRBD2. With 5 bases clipped from V and 4 bases from J, the junction kept 7 bases outside the gene matches. The CDR3 has 17 amino acids. Per germline, CDR1 MNHEY and CDR2 SMNVEV (reference sequence). CDR3 loop: CASSPRLAGGLYNEQFF. The CDR3 bases are TGTGCCAGCAGTCCAAGACTAGCGGGGGGGCTATACAATGAGCAGTTCTTC.

V and J are TRBV27 and TRBJ1-2, with TRBD1 matching over 9 bases. CDR1 is MNHEY and CDR2 is SMNVEV in the germline V gene (reference sequence). This CDR3 comprises 15 residues. Trimming took 5 bases from V and 5 from J; bases not matched to a gene: 9. CDR3 DNA sequence: TGTGCCAGCAGTCCGAGGGGACAGGGAGATTATGGCTACACCTTC. This sequence encodes CASSPRGQGDYGYTF.

The table lists this clone with a few counts. The V gene is TRBV27, the J gene TRBJ2-7; TRBD2 matches at 9 bases. The CDR3 extends over 13 amino acids. CDR1 is MNHEY and CDR2 is SMNVEV in the germline V gene (reference sequence). V was pared by 5 bases and J by 11 bases, with 10 bases of the junction left unmatched. CDR3 residues: CASSPRGGGEEYF. CDR3 bases: TGTGCCAGCAGTCCCCGGGGCGGGGGGGAGGAGTACTTC.

This chain uses TRBV7-9 with TRBJ2-3; D is possibly TRBD2 (6 bases). Trimming stripped 5 bases from V and 5 bases from J, with 17 bases between. The CDR3 has 15 residues. Germline-derived CDR1 and CDR2 are SEHNR and FQNEAQ (reference sequence). This CDR3 is CASSPGARAVDTQYF. The CDR3 bases are TGTGCCAGCAGCCCGGGAGCGCGGGCGGTAGATACGCAGTATTTT. Supplemented by reference TRBV7-9 and TRBJ2-3, the full variable domain reads DTGVSQNPRHKITKRGQNVTFRCDPISEHNRLYWYRQTLGQGPEFLTYFQNEAQLEKSRLLSDRFSAERPKGSFSTLEIQRTEQGDSAMYLCASSPGARAVDTQYFGPGTRLTVL.

The chain links TRBV10-3 to TRBJ2-2; a weak D match, TRBD2 (5 bases). The CDR3 has 15 amino acids. Germline V CDR1 and CDR2: ENHRY, SYGVKD. The V and J ends lost 7 bases and 1 base respectively, with 13 bases between them. The CDR3 protein is CAIKGADLNTGELFF. CDR3 coding DNA: TGTGCCATCAAGGGAGCGGACTTGAACACCGGGGAGCTGTTTTTT.